A selection of T cell receptor beta chains follows, all from one sample in a study of shared clonotypes between healthy human individuals. Here immunoSEQ multiplex PCR was the method, and the copy in TCRdb shows in-frame clones only, minus some. The sample has under 600,000 clones; less than 98% are singletons. Sequencing used naive CD4+ T cells sorted from blood. The receptors were sampled from a woman aged 30 to 39 in good health. The CDR3 runs from the conserved cysteine through the conserved F or W. D genes are given only for firm matches. For some rows the clone size is stated as once, few or many, or as a class when expanded; others skip it.

cdr3_length	j_call	clone_size	v_call	d_call	cdr3_aa	cdr3_nt
15	TRBJ1-1	NA	TRBV9	NA	CASSVDQGLATEAFF	TGTGCCAGCAGCGTAGATCAGGGGTTAGCCACTGAAGCTTTCTTT
15	TRBJ2-1	NA	TRBV19	TRBD2	CASSQSGNTYNEQFF	TGTGCCAGTAGTCAAAGCGGGAATACCTACAATGAGCAGTTCTTC
15	TRBJ2-5	once	TRBV4-1	NA	CASSQEGRSQETQYF	TGCGCCAGCAGCCAAGAAGGGAGATCCCAAGAGACCCAGTACTTC
16	TRBJ1-1	NA	TRBV27	NA	CASSSLGGSKNTEAFF	TGTGCCAGCAGTTCCCTGGGCGGGAGCAAGAACACTGAAGCTTTCTTT
15	TRBJ1-6	NA	TRBV6-5	TRBD1	CASSYWGTGDSPLHF	TGTGCCAGCAGTTACTGGGGGACAGGGGATTCACCCCTCCACTTT
15	TRBJ1-3	NA	TRBV28	TRBD1	CASSSPTGVGNTIYF	TGTGCCAGCAGTTCCCCGACAGGGGTAGGAAACACCATATATTTT
13	TRBJ2-7	NA	TRBV28	TRBD1	CASSPRQGREQYF	TGTGCCAGCAGTCCCCGACAGGGGAGGGAGCAGTACTTC
16	TRBJ2-1	NA	TRBV7-8	NA	CASSPAPHGLYNEQFF	TGTGCCAGCAGCCCGGCCCCCCACGGACTATACAATGAGCAGTTCTTC
12	TRBJ2-3	NA	TRBV2	NA	CASRRARDTQYF	TGTGCCAGCAGGCGAGCAAGAGATACGCAGTATTTT
17	TRBJ1-5	NA	TRBV28	NA	CASSLRQRDWRNQPQHF	TGTGCCAGCAGTTTGCGACAGAGGGACTGGCGCAATCAGCCCCAGCATTTT
15	TRBJ2-1	once	TRBV4-1	TRBD1	CASSRTGDTYNEQFF	TGCGCCAGCAGCCGCACAGGGGACACCTACAATGAGCAGTTCTTC
18	TRBJ2-7	NA	TRBV15	TRBD2	CATSRDRLGSRESYEQYF	TGTGCCACCAGCAGAGATCGGCTAGGGTCGCGGGAGTCGTACGAGCAGTACTTC
11	TRBJ2-7	NA	TRBV10-3	NA	CATSSDYEQYF	TGTGCCACTTCTAGCGACTACGAGCAGTACTTC